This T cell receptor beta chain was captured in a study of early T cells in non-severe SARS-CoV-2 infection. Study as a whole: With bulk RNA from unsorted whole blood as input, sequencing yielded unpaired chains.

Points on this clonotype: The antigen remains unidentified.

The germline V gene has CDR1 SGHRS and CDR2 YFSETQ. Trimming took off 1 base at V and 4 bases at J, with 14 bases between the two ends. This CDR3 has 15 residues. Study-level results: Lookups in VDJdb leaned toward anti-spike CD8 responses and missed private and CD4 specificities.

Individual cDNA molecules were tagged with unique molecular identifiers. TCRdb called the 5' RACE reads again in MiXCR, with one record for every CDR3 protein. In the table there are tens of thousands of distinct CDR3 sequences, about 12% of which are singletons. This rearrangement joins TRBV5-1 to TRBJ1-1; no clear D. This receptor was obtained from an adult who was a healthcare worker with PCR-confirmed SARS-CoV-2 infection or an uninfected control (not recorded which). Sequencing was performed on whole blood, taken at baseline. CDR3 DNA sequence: TGCGCCAGCAGCTTGTCGTTGAGGGAGGTCACTGAAGCTTTCTTT. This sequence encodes CASSLSLREVTEAFF. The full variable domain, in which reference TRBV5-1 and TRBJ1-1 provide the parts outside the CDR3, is KAGVTQTPRYLIKTRGQQVTLSCSPISGHRSVSWYQQTPGQGLQFLFEYFSETQRNKGNFPGRFSGRQFSNSRSEMNVSTLELGDSALYLCASSLSLREVTEAFFGQGTRLTVV.